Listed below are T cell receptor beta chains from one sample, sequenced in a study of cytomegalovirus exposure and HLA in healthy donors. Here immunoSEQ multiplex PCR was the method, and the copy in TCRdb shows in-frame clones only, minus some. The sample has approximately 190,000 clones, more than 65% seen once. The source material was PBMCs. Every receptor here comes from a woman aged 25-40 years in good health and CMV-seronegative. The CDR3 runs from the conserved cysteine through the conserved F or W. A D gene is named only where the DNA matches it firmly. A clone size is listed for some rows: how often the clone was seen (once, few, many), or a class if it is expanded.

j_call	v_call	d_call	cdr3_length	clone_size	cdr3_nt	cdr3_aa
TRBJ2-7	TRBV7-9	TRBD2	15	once	TGTGCCAGCAGCCACGGAGGACGGGGGGTTTACGAGCAGTACTTC	CASSHGGRGVYEQYF
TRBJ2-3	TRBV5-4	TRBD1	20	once	TGTGCCAGCAGCAAAGACACCGGGACAGGGCGCTATACTAGCACAGATACGCAGTATTTT	CASSKDTGTGRYTSTDTQYF
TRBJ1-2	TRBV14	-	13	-	TGTGCCAGCAGCCCTCAGGGTTACTATGGCTACACCTTC	CASSPQGYYGYTF
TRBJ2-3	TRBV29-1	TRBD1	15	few	TGCAGCGTTGACCACCGGGACAGAGCCACAGATACGCAGTATTTT	CSVDHRDRATDTQYF
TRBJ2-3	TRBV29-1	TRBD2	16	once	TGCAGCGGGATCCAACTAGCGGGGGGCCTCACAGATACGCAGTATTTT	CSGIQLAGGLTDTQYF
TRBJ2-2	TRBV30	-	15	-	TGTGCCTGGGCAAAGGGGGGGCTACGCACCGGGGAGCTGTTTTTT	CAWAKGGLRTGELFF
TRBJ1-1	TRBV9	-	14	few	TGTGCCAGCAGTCTCCTTCAGGGAAACACTGAAGCTTTCTTT	CASSLLQGNTEAFF
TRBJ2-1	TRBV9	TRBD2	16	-	TGTGCCAGCAGCGCTCAGCCTAGCGGCTTATACAATGAGCAGTTCTTC	CASSAQPSGLYNEQFF
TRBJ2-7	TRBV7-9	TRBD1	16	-	TGTGCCAGCAGCCTGTGGCCCGGACAGGGCATCCACGAGCAGTACTTC	CASSLWPGQGIHEQYF
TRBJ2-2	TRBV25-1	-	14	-	TGTGCCAGCAGACCCGACAGGTCCACCGGGGAGCTGTTTTTT	CASRPDRSTGELFF
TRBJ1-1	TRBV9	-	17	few	TGTGCCAGCAGTCGTCACGGGGGGGGAGGGATGAACACTGAAGCTTTCTTT	CASSRHGGGGMNTEAFF
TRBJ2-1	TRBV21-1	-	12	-	TGTGCCAGCAGCAAAGCCCGCAATGAGCAGTTCTTC	CASSKARNEQFF
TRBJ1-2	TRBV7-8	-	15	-	TGTGCCAGCAGCTTAGACCCCACAGGGAACTATGGCTACACCTTC	CASSLDPTGNYGYTF
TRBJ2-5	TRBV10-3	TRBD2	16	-	TGTGCCATCAGTGAGAGGGGAGGGAGGAAGCGAGAGACCCAGTACTTC	CAISERGGRKRETQYF
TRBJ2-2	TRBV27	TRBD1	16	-	TGTGCCAGCGGTCGTTGGGGACAGGCGAACACCGGGGAGCTGTTTTTT	CASGRWGQANTGELFF
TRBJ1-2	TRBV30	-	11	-	TGTGCCTGGGGCGGGGGATCTGGCTACACCTTC	CAWGGGSGYTF
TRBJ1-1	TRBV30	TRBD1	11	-	TGTGCCTGGAGGACAGGGCCTGAAGCTTTCTTT	CAWRTGPEAFF
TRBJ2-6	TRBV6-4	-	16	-	TGTGCCAGCAGTGATCAGGGCAACTCTGGGGCCAACGTCCTGACTTTC	CASSDQGNSGANVLTF
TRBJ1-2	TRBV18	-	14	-	TGTGCCAGCTCACCACCGGCCGGGGGAGGTGGCTACACCTTC	CASSPPAGGGGYTF
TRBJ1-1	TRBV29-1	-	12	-	TGCAGCGTGAAAGGGGCTAACACTGAAGCTTTCTTT	CSVKGANTEAFF
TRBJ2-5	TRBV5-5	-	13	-	TGTGCCAGCAGCTTGGGGGCGCGGGTGACCCAGTACTTC	CASSLGARVTQYF
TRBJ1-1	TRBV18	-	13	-	TGTGCCAGCTCACCGACACCGAACACTGAAGCTTTCTTT	CASSPTPNTEAFF
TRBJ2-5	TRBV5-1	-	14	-	TGCGCCAGCAGCTTGCCAGGTGTCCAAGAGACCCAGTACTTC	CASSLPGVQETQYF
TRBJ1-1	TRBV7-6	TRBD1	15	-	TGTGCCAGCAGCCAAAGACAGGGGGCTAATTCTGAAGCTTTCTTT	CASSQRQGANSEAFF
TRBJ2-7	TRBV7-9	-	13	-	TGTGCCAGCAGCTTGGCAGGGTCCTACGAGCAGTACTTC	CASSLAGSYEQYF
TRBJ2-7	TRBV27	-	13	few	TGTGCCAGCAGTTTATTTGTGGGAGAAGGGCAGTACTTC	CASSLFVGEGQYF
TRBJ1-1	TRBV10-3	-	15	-	TGTGCCATCAGTGGTTCACAGGAGGGGAACACTGAAGCTTTCTTT	CAISGSQEGNTEAFF
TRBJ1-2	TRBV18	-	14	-	TGTGCCAGCTCACTACGGACAGAGAGGAGTGGCTACACCTTC	CASSLRTERSGYTF
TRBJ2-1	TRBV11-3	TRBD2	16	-	TGTGCCAGCAGCTTACGGACTAGCGGTTCCTACAATGAGCAGTTCTTC	CASSLRTSGSYNEQFF
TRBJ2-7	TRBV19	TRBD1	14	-	TGTGCCAGTAGGGAACAGGGACAGGCCTACGAGCAGTACTTC	CASREQGQAYEQYF
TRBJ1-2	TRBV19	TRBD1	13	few	TGTGCCAGTAGTACCTGGACAGGGCCGAGCTACACCTTC	CASSTWTGPSYTF
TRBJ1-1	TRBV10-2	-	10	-	TGCGCCTCCATGAACACTGAAGCTTTCTTT	CASMNTEAFF
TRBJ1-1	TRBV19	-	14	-	TGTGCCAGTAGTAGGGCAGGGTTAGTTTCTGAAGCTTTCTTT	CASSRAGLVSEAFF
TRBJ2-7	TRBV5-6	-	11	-	TGTGCCAGCAGCGGGGGGTACGAGCAGTACTTC	CASSGGYEQYF
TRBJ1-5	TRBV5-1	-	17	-	TGCGCCAGCAGCTTGCGGGCCCTGGGGGCGGACAATCAGCCCCAGCATTTT	CASSLRALGADNQPQHF
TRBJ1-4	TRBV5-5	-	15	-	TGTGCCAGCAGCTTGGGAGGACAGTTCAATGAAAAACTGTTTTTT	CASSLGGQFNEKLFF
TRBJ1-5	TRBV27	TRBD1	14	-	TGTGCCAGCAGTGTAGGGGGCTGGTTGCAGCCCCAGCATTTT	CASSVGGWLQPQHF